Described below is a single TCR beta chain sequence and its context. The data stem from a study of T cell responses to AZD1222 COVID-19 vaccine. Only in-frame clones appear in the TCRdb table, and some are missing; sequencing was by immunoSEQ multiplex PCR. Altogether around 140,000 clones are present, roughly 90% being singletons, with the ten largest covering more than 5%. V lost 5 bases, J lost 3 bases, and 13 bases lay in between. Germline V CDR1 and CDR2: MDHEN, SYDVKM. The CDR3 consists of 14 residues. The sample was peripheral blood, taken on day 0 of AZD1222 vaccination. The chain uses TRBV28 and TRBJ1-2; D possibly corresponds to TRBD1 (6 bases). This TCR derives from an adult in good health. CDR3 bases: TGTGCCAGCAGTACACAGGGTGTATACTATGGCTACACCTTC. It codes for CASSTQGVYYGYTF.